This T cell receptor beta chain stems from a study of identical twins. One entry per CDR3 protein, called by TCRdb with MiXCR from the 5' RACE reads. The sample includes around 1.7 million distinct CDR3 sequences, 25% to 35% seen only once; the top ten take 0.25% to 0.3%. Remarks on this clonotype: Its antigen remains unidentified.

Study-wide results and caveats: The analysis was cross-sectional rather than longitudinal within donors. Models predicted less out-of-frame TCR alpha sharing in monozygotic twins than was found.

The receptor's source is a newborn girl in good health. The source material was cord blood.

Here the CDR3 reads CASSQGTGTGGYNEQYF. DNA of the CDR3: TGCGCCAGCAGCCAAGGCACCGGGACAGGGGGCTACAATGAGCAGTACTTC. V is TRBV4-1 and J is TRBJ2-5, with 12 bases lining up with TRBD1. The J segment lost 11 bases and the V segment lost 1 base, leaving 14 bases of the junction unmatched. Per the germline V gene, CDR1 is MGHRA and CDR2 is YSYEKL. The CDR3 is 17 amino acids.